This TCR beta chain was recovered during a study of tissue T cells after allogeneic stem cell transplantation. Study-level background: Samples with visible lymphocytes on H&E were prioritized for sequencing.

Sample share makes this clone hyperexpanded. Antigen specificity is unknown. Notes on the study in general: Tissue-detected TCR repertoire was only partly captured by blood and spleen T cells. Alloreactivity or antigen specificity of tissue TCRs was not determined; some clones might be host cells.

Repertoires were generated with immunoSEQ multiplex PCR, while TCRdb's copy carries only in-frame clones and drops some. The table lists some 6,800 clones, less than 60% of them singletons. Autopsy tissues spanned esophagus to rectum, liver, skin, and lymphoid organs including spleen. The material sequenced was duodenum tissue, taken at autopsy. The TCR sequence derives from a female donor older than 55 with lung cancer.

CDR3 residues: CASSQERGYGGAFF. DNA of the CDR3: TGCGCCAGCAGCCAAGAGCGGGGTTACGGAGGAGCTTTCTTT. The V call is TRBV4-1, the J call TRBJ1-1; D unresolved. The CDR3 length is 14 residues. With 0 bases removed from V and 10 bases from J, the gap between germline ends came to 15 bases. Germline-derived CDR1 and CDR2 are MGHRA and YSYEKL.